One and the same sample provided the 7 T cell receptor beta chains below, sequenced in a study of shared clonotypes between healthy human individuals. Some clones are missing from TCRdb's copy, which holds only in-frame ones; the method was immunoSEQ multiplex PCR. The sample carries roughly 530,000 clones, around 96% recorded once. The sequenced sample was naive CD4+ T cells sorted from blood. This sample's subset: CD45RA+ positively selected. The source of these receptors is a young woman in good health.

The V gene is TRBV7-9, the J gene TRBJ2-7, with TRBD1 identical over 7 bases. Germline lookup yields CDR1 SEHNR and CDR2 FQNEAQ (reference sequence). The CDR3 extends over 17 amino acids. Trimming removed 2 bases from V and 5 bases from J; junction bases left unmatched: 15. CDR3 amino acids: CASSLKGGEVPLDEQYF. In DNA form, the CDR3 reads TGTGCCAGCAGCTTAAAAGGGGGCGAAGTTCCTCTCGACGAGCAGTACTTC.

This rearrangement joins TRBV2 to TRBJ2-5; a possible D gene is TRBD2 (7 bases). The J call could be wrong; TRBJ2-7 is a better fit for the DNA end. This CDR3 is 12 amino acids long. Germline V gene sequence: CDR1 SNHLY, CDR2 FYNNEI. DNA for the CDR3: TGTGCCAGCACTCAGGCGGGGGCCGAGCAGTACTTC. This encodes CASTQAGAEQYF.

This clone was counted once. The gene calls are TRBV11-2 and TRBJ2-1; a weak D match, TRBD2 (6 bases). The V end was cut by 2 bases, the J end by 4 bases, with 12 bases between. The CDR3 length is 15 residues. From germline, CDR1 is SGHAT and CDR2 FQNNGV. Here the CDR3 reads CASSLRRVGYNEQFF. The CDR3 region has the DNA TGTGCCAGCAGCTTAAGGAGGGTGGGGTACAATGAGCAGTTCTTC.

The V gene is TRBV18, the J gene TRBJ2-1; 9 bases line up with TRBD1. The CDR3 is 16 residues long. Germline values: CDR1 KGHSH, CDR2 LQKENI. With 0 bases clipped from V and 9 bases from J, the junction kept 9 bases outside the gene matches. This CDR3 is CASSPPGQGATSEQFF. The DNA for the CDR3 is TGTGCCAGCTCACCACCGGGACAGGGCGCGACAAGTGAGCAGTTCTTC.

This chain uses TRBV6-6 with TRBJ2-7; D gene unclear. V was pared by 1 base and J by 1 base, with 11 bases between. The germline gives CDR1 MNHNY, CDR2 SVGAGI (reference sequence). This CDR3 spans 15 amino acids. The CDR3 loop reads CASSYLRTVSYEQYF. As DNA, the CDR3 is TGTGCCAGCAGTTACTTGAGGACCGTGTCCTACGAGCAGTACTTC.

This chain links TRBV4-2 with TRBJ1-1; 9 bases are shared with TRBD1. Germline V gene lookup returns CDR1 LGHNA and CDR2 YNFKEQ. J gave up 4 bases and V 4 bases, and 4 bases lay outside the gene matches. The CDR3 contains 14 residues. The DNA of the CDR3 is TGTGCCAGCAGCCCGATGGGACAGGGCACTGAAGCTTTCTTT. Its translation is CASSPMGQGTEAFF.

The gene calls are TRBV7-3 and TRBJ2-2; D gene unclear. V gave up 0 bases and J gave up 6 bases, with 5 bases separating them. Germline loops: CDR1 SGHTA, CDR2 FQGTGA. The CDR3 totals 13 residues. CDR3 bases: TGTGCCAGCAGCTTAACTAGCTCCGGGGAGCTGTTTTTT. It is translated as CASSLTSSGELFF. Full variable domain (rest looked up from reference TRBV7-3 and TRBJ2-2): GAGVSQTPSNKVTEKGKYVELRCDPISGHTALYWYRQSLGQGPEFLIYFQGTGAADDSGLPNDRFFAVRPEGSVSTLKIQRTERGDSAVYLCASSLTSSGELFFGEGSRLTVL.